In this sample, the clone carrying this TCR beta chain turned up once. A Seattle source enrolled patients during active infection and followed them longitudinally. In the authors' workflow: Estimates of nucleated cell counts were drawn from the amplification of reference gene primers. Method: immunoSEQ multiplex PCR; TCRdb's copy keeps in-frame clones and lacks some. The V and J calls and clone size were taken over from that table, and D and trimming were inferred from the DNA. Of about 68,000 clones detected, around 90% appear once; the ten largest clones hold 3.4%. The entry originates in a study of blood T cell repertoires in COVID-19. Overall study: Some COVID-19 samples were acute and others convalescent; all came from the United States, Italy and Spain.

CDR1 is KGHDR, CDR2 SFDVKD, per germline. V gave up 4 bases and J gave up 4 bases; unmatched junction bases: 10. CDR3 length: 16 amino acids. V gene TRBV24-1 combines with J gene TRBJ2-3, with 7 positions matching TRBD1. Sequencing was carried out using peripheral blood. The receptor comes from a woman between 50 and 59 years old with COVID-19, enrolled during active disease. In DNA form, the CDR3 reads TGTGCCACCAGTGACCCGGGACAGTTCCCCCCAGATACGCAGTATTTT. This codes for CATSDPGQFPPDTQYF.